This is a list of T cell receptor beta chains from one sample in a study of shared clonotypes between healthy human individuals. Profiled with immunoSEQ multiplex PCR; TCRdb holds only in-frame clones, not every one. The table records about 2,100,000 clones, approximately 94% of them present only once. Sequenced: naive CD8+ T cells from PBMCs. These receptors all stem from a man between 18 and 35 years old in good health. Some clones in this sample may be carry-over from other donors' samples. The CDR3 runs from the conserved cysteine through the conserved F or W. The D gene is left open where the match is weak. The size of a clone is reported for some rows only, either as once, few or many, or as a class for expanded clones.

.	15	.	TRBV6-5	TRBJ2-2	TGTGCCAGCAGTTACTCCCAGGGTGGGGCCGGGGAGCTGTTTTTT	CASSYSQGGAGELFF
.	14	.	TRBV7-9	TRBJ1-1	TGTGCCAGCAGCTTACTTGGGGATAACACTGAAGCTTTCTTT	CASSLLGDNTEAFF
.	13	.	TRBV4-1	TRBJ1-5	TGCGCCAGCAGCCAAGGGGGGACCCGGCGCCAGCATTTT	CASSQGGTRRQHF
once	13	TRBD1	TRBV19	TRBJ2-7	TGTGCCAGTAGGGACAGGGGGCGCAACGAGCAGTACTTC	CASRDRGRNEQYF
few	13	TRBD2	TRBV30	TRBJ2-7	TGTGCCTGGAGTAGCGGGAGCTCCTACGAGCAGTACTTC	CAWSSGSSYEQYF
.	15	.	TRBV7-3	TRBJ2-5	TGTGCCAGCAGCTTACCGCGCGGAGACACTGAGACCCAGTACTTC	CASSLPRGDTETQYF
.	17	TRBD2	TRBV5-4	TRBJ2-7	TGTGCCAGCAGCACCCTACCCCCTAGCGGGAGACACTACGAGCAGTACTTC	CASSTLPPSGRHYEQYF
.	13	TRBD2	TRBV28	TRBJ2-7	TGTGCCAGCAGTCGCGGGAGGGGGTACGAGCAGTACTTC	CASSRGRGYEQYF
.	13	.	TRBV19	TRBJ2-5	TGTGCCAGTAGTACGGACTGGGAGGAGACCCAGTACTTC	CASSTDWEETQYF
.	17	TRBD1	TRBV4-1	TRBJ2-2	TGCGCCAGCAGCCGATGGACAGGTTATACGAACACCGGGGAGCTGTTTTTT	CASSRWTGYTNTGELFF
.	13	.	TRBV19	TRBJ1-2	TGTGCCAGTAGTATAACGGGGAAGGAGGGCTACACCTTC	CASSITGKEGYTF
few	12	.	TRBV30	TRBJ1-1	TGTGCCTGGAGTAGGGGCCAGACCGAAGCTTTCTTT	CAWSRGQTEAFF
.	14	.	TRBV11-2	TRBJ2-3	TGTGCCAGCAGCTTTATTCTGGAGGGAGATACGCAGTATTTT	CASSFILEGDTQYF
.	19	TRBD1	TRBV11-2	TRBJ2-6	TGTGCCAGCAGCTTAGGGCCGACAGGGGGCATCTCTGGGGCCAACGTCCTGACTTTC	CASSLGPTGGISGANVLTF
.	17	.	TRBV9	TRBJ2-4	TGTGCCAGCAGCCCTCGGGGTGGAAGGGGAAGCAAAAACATTCAGTACTTC	CASSPRGGRGSKNIQYF
.	14	.	TRBV9	TRBJ1-3	TGTGCCAGCAGCGTAAGTAGCTCTGGAAACACCATATATTTT	CASSVSSSGNTIYF
.	15	.	TRBV7-3	TRBJ2-1	TGTGCCAGCAGCGATAATACCTACTCCTACAATGAGCAGTTCTTC	CASSDNTYSYNEQFF
.	21	TRBD2	TRBV2	TRBJ2-7	TGTGCCAGCAGAGGGGCAGGAGATCTCGGACTAGCCTTCTCAACGGTAGGGGAGCAGTACTTC	CASRGAGDLGLAFSTVGEQYF
once	16	.	TRBV6-1	TRBJ2-7	TGTGCCAGCAGTGACTGGACCGGGACGAGCTCCTACGAGCAGTACTTC	CASSDWTGTSSYEQYF
.	14	.	TRBV9	TRBJ2-7	TGTGCCAGCAGCGTAGGTGAGAATCCCTACGAGCAGTACTTC	CASSVGENPYEQYF
.	14	.	TRBV5-6	TRBJ1-3	TGTGCCAGCAGCTTGGGGGATTCTGGAAACACCATATATTTT	CASSLGDSGNTIYF
.	13	.	TRBV18	TRBJ2-1	TGTGCCAGCTCACCCGAAGACAGCATCGTCTCGTTCTTC	CASSPEDSIVSFF
.	11	.	TRBV30	TRBJ2-1	TGTGCCTGGAGTCCGGGAGTTGGGCAGTTCTTC	CAWSPGVGQFF
.	11	.	TRBV5-6	TRBJ2-1	TGTGCCAGCAGCTTTTCCAATGAGCAGTTCTTC	CASSFSNEQFF
once	15	TRBD1	TRBV27	TRBJ2-1	TGTGCCAGCAGCACCGGGACAGGGGGGGTGAATGAGCAGTTCTTC	CASSTGTGGVNEQFF